The clone carrying this T cell receptor (beta chain) was counted many times. This sample stems from a study of T cells in Graves' hyperthyroidism and ophthalmopathy. Newly diagnosed hyperthyroidism, duration under 2 months, in patients aged 18 to 65. The CDR3 spans 13 residues. Trimming cost V 7 bases and J 6 bases, with 15 bases left between them. Per germline, CDR1 SNHLY and CDR2 FYNNEI. Researchers took RNA transcripts and amplified the TCR beta CDR3 regions from them. First-round RT-PCR targeting the TCR CDR3 was performed with the HTBI primer set. TCRdb processed the multiplex PCR reads anew with MiXCR; each CDR3 protein has one entry. This table holds around 800,000 distinct CDR3 sequences, 38% found once.

What was sequenced was blood. The sequence was collected from a man between 18 and 29 years old with Graves' hyperthyroidism. The rearrangement joins TRBV2 to TRBJ1-1; D remains unclear. This chain's CDR3 is CASIMEPDAEAFF. The CDR3 bases are TGTGCCAGCATAATGGAGCCGGACGCTGAAGCTTTCTTT. Full variable domain (missing parts from reference TRBV2 and TRBJ1-1): EPEVTQTPSHQVTQMGQEVILRCVPISNHLYFYWYRQILGQKVEFLVSFYNNEISEKSEIFDDQFSVERPDGSNFTLKIRSTKLEDSAMYFCASIMEPDAEAFFGQGTRLTVV.